Listed here are 15 T cell receptor beta chains from one sample, sequenced in a study of T cell repertoires in cytomegalovirus infection (dated by TCRdb to about 2019). Instrument used: Illumina HiSeq 1500. Clones were called with MiXCR by TCRdb after fastp trimmed the public reads at Q25, and only in-frame beta chains were retained. Rows matching on CDR3 protein sequence are summarized as one entry with the most common DNA and genes. This sample comprises 250,000 or so distinct CDR3 sequences, approximately 13% of them detected only once. Jointly, the top ten make up around 1.6% of the sample. The specimen sequenced was PBMCs. The receptors originated from a human donor in good health (CMV status not recorded). Some clones in this sample may be carry-over from other donors' samples.

J is TRBJ2-7 and V is TRBV6-1; D may be TRBD1 (6 bases). The CDR3 runs to 13 residues. CDR1 is MNHNS and CDR2 is SASEGT in the germline V gene. V lost 2 bases, J lost 6 bases, and 11 bases lay in between. Here the CDR3 DNA reads TGTGCCAGCAGTGAACAGGGGTTTGGCGAGCAGTACTTC. Its translation: CASSEQGFGEQYF.

This clonotype was seen a handful of times. V usage is TRBV7-9 and J usage is TRBJ2-5; no clear D. This CDR3 region has 14 residues. Trimming cost V 5 bases and J 3 bases, with 13 bases left between them. Germline CDR1 is SEHNR and CDR2 is FQNEAQ (reference sequence). This CDR3 is CASSVNDHKETQYF. In DNA form, the CDR3 reads TGTGCCAGCAGCGTCAATGACCATAAAGAGACCCAGTACTTC. Full variable domain (outside the CDR3, taken from reference TRBV7-9 and TRBJ2-5): DTGVSQNPRHKITKRGQNVTFRCDPISEHNRLYWYRQTLGQGPEFLTYFQNEAQLEKSRLLSDRFSAERPKGSFSTLEIQRTEQGDSAMYLCASSVNDHKETQYFGPGTRLLVL.

This clonotype has a handful of counts. As DNA, the CDR3 is TGCGCCAGCAGCTTGGGACTAGCGGGAGGTCCAACCTCCTACGAGCAGTACTTC. Protein: CASSLGLAGGPTSYEQYF. J is TRBJ2-7 and V is TRBV5-1; the match to TRBD2 covers 13 bases. V was clipped by 0 bases and J by 0 bases; unmatched bases: 6. CDR1 and CDR2 (germline): SGHRS, YFSETQ. The CDR3 is 18 residues long.

This clonotype was picked up many times. The rearrangement links TRBV27 to TRBJ2-4, with 13 bases aligning to TRBD2. Germline-derived CDR1 and CDR2 are MNHEY and SMNVEV (reference sequence). This CDR3 spans 17 amino acids. The V and J ends lost 10 bases and 9 bases, in that order; junction bases with no gene match: 18. In nucleotides, the CDR3 is TGTGCCACCGCACCCCCCCGACTAGCGGGAGGAGGGGGCATTCAGTACTTC. It is translated as CATAPPRLAGGGGIQYF.

V usage is TRBV11-3 and J usage is TRBJ2-3, with D perhaps TRBD1 (6 bases). Per germline, CDR1 SGHNT and CDR2 YENEEA. Trimming shortened V by 5 bases and J by 3 bases, and 12 bases separated the two germline ends. The CDR3 contains 14 residues. This CDR3 reads CASSEGGSTDTQYF. CDR3 sequence (DNA): TGTGCCAGCAGCGAAGGGGGTTCAACAGATACGCAGTATTTT.

This clonotype showed up many times. The V call is TRBV28, the J call TRBJ2-7, with unresolved D. V was clipped by 6 bases and J by 2 bases, with 11 bases between them. Germline V gives CDR1 MDHEN, CDR2 SYDVKM. CDR3 size: 13 residues. CDR3 sequence reads: CASSPTAPYEQYF. The DNA of the CDR3 is TGTGCCAGCAGCCCTACAGCCCCCTACGAGCAGTACTTC.

This clonotype was seen at least ten times. The chain links TRBV19 to TRBJ2-3; 9 bases are shared with TRBD1. V lost 0 bases, J lost 13 bases, and 11 bases stayed unmatched. The CDR3 contains 15 residues. Germline V gene sequence: CDR1 LNHDA, CDR2 SQIVND (reference sequence). DNA for the CDR3: TGTGCCAGTAGTATAGATTCCCCCCGACAGGGGGGTAAGTATTTT. Protein sequence: CASSIDSPRQGGKYF.

This clonotype showed up many times. The chain is built from TRBV20-1 and TRBJ2-1; TRBD2 is a possible D gene (6 bases). The germline V gene has CDR1 DFQATT and CDR2 SNEGSKA (reference sequence). CDR3 length: 15 residues. V lost 0 bases, J lost 7 bases, and 16 bases lay in between. The CDR3: CSARDLRTTMNEQFF. Here the CDR3 DNA reads TGCAGTGCTAGAGATCTCAGGACTACTATGAATGAGCAGTTCTTC.

In this sample, this clonotype turned up many times. This rearrangement joins TRBV7-2 to TRBJ1-5; D gene uncertain. Trimming left V 4 bases short and J 4 bases short, with 14 bases between. CDR1 is SGHTA, CDR2 FQGNSA, per germline. The CDR3 is 15 residues long. This chain's CDR3 is CASSSPGLENQPQHF. The CDR3 nucleotides read TGTGCCAGCAGCTCCCCCGGCCTGGAAAATCAGCCCCAGCATTTT. Combining the CDR3 with reference TRBV7-2 and TRBJ1-5 gives the whole variable domain GAGVSQSPSNKVTEKGKDVELRCDPISGHTALYWYRQSLGQGLEFLIYFQGNSAPDKSGLPSDRFSAERTGGSVSTLTIQRTQQEDSAVYLCASSSPGLENQPQHFGDGTRLSIL.

This clonotype was observed many times. The chain joins TRBV7-2 to TRBJ2-3; 7 nucleotides agree with TRBD1. The CDR3 is made up of 15 amino acids. V was pared by 5 bases and J by 4 bases, with 9 bases of the junction left unmatched. CDR1 and CDR2 from the germline V gene are SGHTA and FQGNSA. CDR3 bases: TGTGCCAGCAGCCCCGGGACAGTAATATCAGATACGCAGTATTTT. Its protein product is CASSPGTVISDTQYF.

The chain couples TRBV6-5 to TRBJ2-2; TRBD1 might be the D (6 bases). CDR3 length: 16 residues. Germline-derived CDR1 and CDR2 are MNHEY and SVGAGI. V was cut by 8 bases and J by 0 bases, with 16 bases left in between. Written as DNA, the CDR3 is TGTGCCAGCGGTCGTGTTGGGGGCGCGAACACCGGGGAGCTGTTTTTT. This codes for CASGRVGGANTGELFF.

This clonotype was observed many times. V usage is TRBV7-2 and J usage is TRBJ2-3; 8 bases map to TRBD2. CDR1 and CDR2 from the germline V gene are SGHTA and FQGNSA. This CDR3 is built from 11 residues. The trim removed 8 bases at V and 8 bases at J, leaving 3 bases unmatched. For the CDR3, the DNA is TGTGCCAGCCAGCGGGAGTCTACGCAGTATTTT. It specifies CASQRESTQYF.

V gene TRBV10-3 combines with J gene TRBJ1-1; TRBD1 matches 7 bases. The CDR3 is 13 residues long. The J segment lost 0 bases and the V segment lost 6 bases, leaving 1 base of the junction unmatched. Germline V gene data show CDR1 as ENHRY and CDR2 as SYGVKD. In DNA form, the CDR3 reads TGTGCCATCAGGGACAGGATGAACACTGAAGCTTTCTTT. Translated, it gives CAIRDRMNTEAFF.

V and J are TRBV19 and TRBJ2-3; 8 nucleotides agree with TRBD2. V shed 4 bases and J 6 bases; nucleotides not matched to a gene: 15. This CDR3 is built from 17 residues. Germline CDR1 and CDR2: LNHDA and SQIVND (reference sequence). The CDR3: CASSNAGLASPRDTQYF. CDR3 sequence (DNA): TGTGCCAGTAGTAACGCAGGACTAGCCTCCCCGAGGGATACGCAGTATTTT.

This clonotype has a count of ten or more. The rearrangement links TRBV28 to TRBJ2-2; D perhaps matches TRBD2 (5 bases). Germline CDR1 and CDR2: MDHEN and SYDVKM. The CDR3 has 14 amino acids. With 3 bases removed from V and 5 bases from J, the gap between germline ends came to 10 bases. CDR3 nucleotide sequence: TGTGCCAGCAGTTTTTCGGGGTTTACCGGGGAGCTGTTTTTT. Its protein product is CASSFSGFTGELFF.